This T cell receptor (beta chain) was retrieved from a study of neoadjuvant anti-PD-1 for oral cavity cancer (dated by TCRdb to the early 2020s). With regard to the full study: Three to four biweekly doses of nivolumab at 3 mg/kg were mostly administered to patients before curative-intent surgical resection. A fourth nivolumab dose was given around day 43 to patients without progression, and definitive surgical resection was performed in those patients on days 50-56. Patients with complete response, partial response or stable disease by RECIST 1.1 were defined as responders, whereas patients with progression were defined as non-responders. There were some 13 patients in the parent correlative cohort, and the response rate was less than 40%.

The sample's time point label, decoded: before neoadjuvant nivolumab. The patients had newly diagnosed stage II-IVA oral cavity squamous cell carcinoma and had not received any prior systemic or radiation treatment. The cohort was made up of patients with locally advanced, HPV-negative oral cavity squamous cell carcinoma. No culture maintenance or expansion was done, as the peripheral blood mononuclear cells went straight to analysis. Samples came from a longitudinal correlative study of a single-arm phase II trial of neoadjuvant nivolumab in oral cavity squamous cell carcinoma. Subject-matched pre- and post-treatment PBMCs and tumors from three responders and three non-responders underwent genomic DNA-based TCRbeta sequencing. Peripheral blood mononuclear cells were drawn once before nivolumab treatment and a second time after treatment, when surgery took place. The Maxwell RSC DNA from Cells kit was used to isolate genomic DNA from PBMCs.

A word on this clone: Its antigen specificity is not known. Base qualities are not recorded, but no much larger clone differs from it by a single base.

For deep sequencing of PBMC libraries, mostly 480 ng of input genomic DNA was used, and six replicates were run per sample. The immunoSEQ hsTCRbeta kit was used to prepare TCRbeta libraries, following the manufacturer's instructions. The completed libraries were mixed into a single pool at 3 nM, then sequenced with an Illumina NovaSeq 6000 S4 flow cell. For the original study's pipeline: The immunoSEQ Analyzer handled quality control and preprocessing of the raw data. The analysis was limited to productive rearrangements, and each clonotype was defined by a unique CDR3 amino acid sequence. Using the R package tcR, the researchers computed the Gini-Simpson index as their estimate of repertoire clonality. Student's t test was used to compare Gini indices, and Pearson correlation was used to assess associations with tumor size change. TCRdb obtained this table from immuneACCESS and retained in-frame rearrangements with V and J assigned. These tables miss some clones; where compared with another copy, unresolved V genes account for less than half of the shortfall, and the remainder is unexplained. The DNA gave D and trimming, while V, J and clone size come from that table. The sample table lists fewer than 90,000 clones, 84% of them with a count of one. Jointly, the top ten make up around 3.1% of the sample.

From cysteine to phenylalanine, the CDR3 is 17 amino acids long. Only the CDR3 DNA stays, 51 bases, in frame from base 1. CDR1 is given as SGHRS and CDR2 as YFSETQ, both from the germline V gene. The junction shows trimming of 2 bases on V and 3 bases on J, and the gene matches do not reach 7 bases of it. Study-level results and caveats: Only a few patients per response group were included in the TCR analyses, and larger cohorts for validation were called for by the authors. Higher pretreatment blood TCRbeta clonality and lower post-treatment tumor TCRbeta clonality were correlated with higher pretreatment blood Treg/Th17 ratios. After neoadjuvant nivolumab, T cell clonality (Gini index) in PBMCs was significantly higher in non-responders than in responders.

This TCR derives from a person aged 35-80 years with oral cavity squamous cell carcinoma. Recombination linked TRBV5-1 to TRBJ2-7, and 14 junction bases match TRBD2. Sequencing was performed on PBMCs, taken before nivolumab (anti-PD-1) treatment. The DNA sequence follows: TGCGCCAGCAGCTTCTCCGGGACTAGCGGGAGTGGCTACGAGCAGTACTTC. It is translated as CASSFSGTSGSGYEQYF.